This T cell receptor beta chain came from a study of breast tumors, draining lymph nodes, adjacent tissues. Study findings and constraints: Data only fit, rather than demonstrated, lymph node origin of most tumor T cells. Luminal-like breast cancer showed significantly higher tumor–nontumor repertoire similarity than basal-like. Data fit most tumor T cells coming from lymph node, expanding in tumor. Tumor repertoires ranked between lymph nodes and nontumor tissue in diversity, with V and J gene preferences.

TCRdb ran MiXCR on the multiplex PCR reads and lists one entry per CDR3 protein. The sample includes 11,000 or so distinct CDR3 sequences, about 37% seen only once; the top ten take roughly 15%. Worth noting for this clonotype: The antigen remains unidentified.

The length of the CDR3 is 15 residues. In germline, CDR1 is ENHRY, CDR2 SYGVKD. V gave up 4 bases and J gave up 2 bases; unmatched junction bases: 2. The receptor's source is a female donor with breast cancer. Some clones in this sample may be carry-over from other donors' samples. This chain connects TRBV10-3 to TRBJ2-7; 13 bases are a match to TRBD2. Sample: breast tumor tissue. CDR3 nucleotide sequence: TGTGCCATCAGTGGTGGGACTAGCGGGACCTACGAGCAGTACTTC. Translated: CAISGGTSGTYEQYF.